This T cell receptor (beta chain) derives from a study of CD8+CD57+ T cells in acquired aplastic anemia. Patients sequenced had flow cytometry evidence of CD8+CD57+ cell expansion. Using genomic DNA as the template, TCR beta VDJ and CDR3 profiling was carried out. TCRdb used MiXCR to reprocess the reads, holding one entry per CDR3 protein. The sample lists 120,000 or so distinct CDR3 sequences; under 65% were seen once. The CDR3 has 12 amino acids. Germline V gene data show CDR1 as SQVTM and CDR2 as ANQGSEA. Trimming pared 5 bases from V and 4 bases from J, leaving 11 bases between. The sequencing sample was made of sorted CD4+, CD8+, or CD8+CD57+ T cells (not recorded which) from PBMCs. The TCR comes from a human donor with aplastic anemia. The chain couples TRBV29-1 to TRBJ1-2; D gene ambiguous. CDR3 region: CSVRVNSYGYTF. In DNA, the CDR3 is TGCAGCGTTCGGGTCAACAGCTATGGCTACACCTTC. Together with reference TRBV29-1 and TRBJ1-2, the CDR3 gives the full variable domain: SAVISQKPSRDICQRGTSLTIQCQVDSQVTMMFWYRQQPGQSLTLIATANQGSEATYESGFVIDKFPISRPNLTFSTLTVSNMSPEDSSIYLCSVRVNSYGYTFGSGTRLTVV.